Sequencing of this T cell receptor beta chain was carried out in a study of OX40 agonist ivuxolimab in advanced cancers. The overall study: Cohort: about 82% men, mean age about 62, aged roughly 23 to 79. Study observations and caveats: Patients with a partial response at 0.1-3.0 mg/kg had among the lowest clonal expansion. Also showing low normalized T-cell clonal expansion were some of the nonresponders.

This clone was detected only a few times. The antigen is unknown. J lost 7 bases, V lost 4 bases, and 9 bases had no gene match. CDR1 and CDR2 from the germline V gene are SGHRS and YFSETQ. CDR3 length: 14 amino acids. TCRdb keeps only in-frame clones here, not all; method: immunoSEQ multiplex PCR. The table records 65,000 to 95,000 clones, 86% of them present only once. The clonotype originates from an adult with an advanced solid tumor such as melanoma, head and neck, liver or kidney cancer. The input for sequencing was CD4+ or CD8+ T cells sorted from blood, taken in a trial of the OX40 agonist ivuxolimab. This sequence joins TRBV5-1 and TRBJ2-7, with 9 positions matching TRBD1. CDR3 region: CASSIRDREREQYF. CDR3 sequence (DNA): TGCGCCAGCAGCATCCGGGACAGGGAGAGGGAGCAGTACTTC.